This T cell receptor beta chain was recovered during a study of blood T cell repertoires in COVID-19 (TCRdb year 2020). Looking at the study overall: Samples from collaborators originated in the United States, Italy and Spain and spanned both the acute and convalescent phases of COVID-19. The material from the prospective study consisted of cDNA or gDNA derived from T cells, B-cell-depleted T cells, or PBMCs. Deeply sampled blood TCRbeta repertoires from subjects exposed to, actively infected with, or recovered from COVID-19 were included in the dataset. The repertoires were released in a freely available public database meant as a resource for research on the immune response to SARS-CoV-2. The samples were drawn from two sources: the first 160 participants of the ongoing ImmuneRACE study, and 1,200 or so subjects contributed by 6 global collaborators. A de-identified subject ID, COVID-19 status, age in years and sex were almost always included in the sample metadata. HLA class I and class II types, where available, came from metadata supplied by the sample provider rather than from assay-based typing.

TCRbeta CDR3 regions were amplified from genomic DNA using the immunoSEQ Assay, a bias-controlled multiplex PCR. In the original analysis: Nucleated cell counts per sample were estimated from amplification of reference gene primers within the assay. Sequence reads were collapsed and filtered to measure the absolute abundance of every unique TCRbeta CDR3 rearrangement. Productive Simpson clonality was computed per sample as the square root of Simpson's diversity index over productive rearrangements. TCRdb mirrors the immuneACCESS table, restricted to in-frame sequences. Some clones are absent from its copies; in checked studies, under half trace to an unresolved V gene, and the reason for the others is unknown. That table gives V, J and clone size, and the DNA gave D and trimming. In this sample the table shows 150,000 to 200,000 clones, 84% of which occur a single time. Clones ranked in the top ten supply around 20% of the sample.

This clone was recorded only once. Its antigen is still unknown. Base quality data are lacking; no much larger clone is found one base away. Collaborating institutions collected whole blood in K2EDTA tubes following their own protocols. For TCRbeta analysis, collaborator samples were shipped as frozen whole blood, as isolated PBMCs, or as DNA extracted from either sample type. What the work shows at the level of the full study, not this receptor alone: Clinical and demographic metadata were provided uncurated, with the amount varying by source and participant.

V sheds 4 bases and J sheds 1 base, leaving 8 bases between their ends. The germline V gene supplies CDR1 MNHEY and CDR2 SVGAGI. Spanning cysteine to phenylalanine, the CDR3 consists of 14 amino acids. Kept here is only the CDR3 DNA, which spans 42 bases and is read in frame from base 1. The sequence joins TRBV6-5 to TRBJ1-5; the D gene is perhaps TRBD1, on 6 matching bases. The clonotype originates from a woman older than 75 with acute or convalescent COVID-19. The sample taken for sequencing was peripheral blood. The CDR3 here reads CASSFGQSNQPQHF. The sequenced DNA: TGTGCCAGCAGTTTTGGACAGAGCAATCAGCCCCAGCATTTT.